This T cell receptor (beta chain) appears in the sequencing data of a study of T cell responses to AZD1222 COVID-19 vaccine. Study findings and constraints: It was only 6 or 7 AZD1222 recipients who were seropositive at baseline. Vaccine-associated CD4 TCRs spanned spike, dominant at 160-218 and 743-854.

Turning to this clone: Its cognate antigen is unknown.

This CDR3 is built from 13 residues. Trimming left V 4 bases short and J 6 bases short, with 13 bases between. TCRdb keeps only in-frame clones here, not all; method: immunoSEQ multiplex PCR. This sample has about 100,000 clones, with approximately 90% found just once. The chain links TRBV12-3 or TRBV12-4 to TRBJ2-7, with D tentatively TRBD2 (6 bases). This TCR came from an adult in good health. The specimen comprised peripheral blood, sampled on day 0 of AZD1222 vaccination. This chain's CDR3 is CASSWALGGEQYF. The CDR3 coding sequence is TGTGCCAGCAGTTGGGCCTTGGGGGGCGAGCAGTACTTC.